The 3 T cell receptor beta chains given below trace back to one sample, sequenced in a study of identical twins (TCRdb year 2016). The library was prepared using 5' RACE. For sequencing, an Illumina HiSeq 2000 was employed. TCRdb took the public reads, trimmed them with fastp at Q25, ran MiXCR for clone calling and kept in-frame beta chains. For every CDR3 protein sequence, its rows merge into one entry that carries the most common genes and DNA. The table for this sample lists some 250,000 distinct CDR3 sequences; over 9.5% of them were counted only once. In total, the top ten clones hold about 3.9% of the sample. These data were also filed under a second study, of yellow fever vaccine responses in identical twins.

Sequencing input: memory (CD45RO+) T cells sorted from blood. The cell subset or site label, read with the paper, signifies: CD45RO+ enriched T cells. Receptors originate from a woman aged 18-29 years in good health.

V usage is TRBV5-5 and J usage is TRBJ2-2, with D tentatively TRBD1 (5 bases). Germline V CDR1 and CDR2: SGHKS, YYEKEE (reference sequence). The length of the CDR3 is 15 residues. Trimming pared 0 bases from V and 2 bases from J, leaving 8 bases between. The CDR3 bases are TGTGCCAGCAGCTTGGGAAGGGGTAACACCGGGGAGCTGTTTTTT. As protein: CASSLGRGNTGELFF.

This chain joins TRBV6-4 and TRBJ2-1; TRBD2 might be the D (7 bases). With 3 bases removed from V and 8 bases from J, the gap between germline ends came to 11 bases. The germline V gene has CDR1 MRHNA and CDR2 SNTAGT. The CDR3 totals 13 residues. The CDR3 spells CASSEGGVDEQFF. The DNA for the CDR3 is TGTGCCAGCAGTGAAGGGGGGGTTGATGAGCAGTTCTTC.

This clonotype was seen only a few times. The chain uses TRBV12-3 or TRBV12-4 and TRBJ1-5, with D tentatively TRBD1 (5 bases). This CDR3 has 12 residues. Trimming left V 5 bases short and J 6 bases short, with 8 bases between. The CDR3 DNA reads as TGTGCCAGCAGTCCGGGGGTTCAGCCCCAGCATTTT. This sequence encodes CASSPGVQPQHF.